The rows below give T cell receptor beta chains drawn from one sample of a study of sequential checkpoint blockade in melanoma. Generated by immunoSEQ multiplex PCR, the TCRdb table keeps only in-frame clones and is missing some. The sample includes 18,000 or so clones, about 69% of them seen just once. The specimen was CD8+ T cells sorted from blood (inferred from file names), collected from a patient given nivolumab and ipilimumab in sequence. The receptors here all came from a human donor with melanoma. The CDR3 runs from the conserved cysteine through the conserved F or W. A D gene is named only where the DNA matches it firmly. Size tells how often a clone was seen (once, few, many) or the class of an expanded clone, and some rows leave it out.

j_call v_call d_call clone_size cdr3_aa cdr3_nt
TRBJ1-2 TRBV25-1 NA NA CASSDREVNYGYTF TGTGCCAGCAGTGACAGGGAGGTTAACTATGGCTACACCTTC
TRBJ2-3 TRBV9 TRBD2 few CASSFSGGGVADTQYF TGTGCCAGCAGCTTCAGTGGCGGGGGGGTCGCAGATACGCAGTATTTT
TRBJ2-3 TRBV21-1 NA NA CASSPLGQGEDTQYF TGTGCCAGCAGCCCCCTGGGACAGGGGGAAGATACGCAGTATTTT
TRBJ2-7 TRBV6-6 NA NA CASTGHNTYEQYF TGTGCCAGTACGGGACATAATACGTACGAGCAGTACTTC
TRBJ1-1 TRBV9 NA few CASSAETGNTEAFF TGTGCCAGCAGCGCAGAGACAGGGAACACTGAAGCTTTCTTT
TRBJ2-1 TRBV19 TRBD2 NA CASSPIAGGPGNEQFF TGTGCCAGTAGTCCGATAGCGGGAGGGCCTGGCAATGAGCAGTTCTTC
TRBJ2-1 TRBV4-1 NA NA CASSQDLSPDEQFF TGCGCCAGCAGCCAAGATCTCTCCCCCGATGAGCAGTTCTTC
TRBJ1-2 TRBV19 TRBD1 NA CASSTFRTGDGYTF TGTGCCAGTAGTACATTCAGGACAGGGGACGGCTACACCTTC
TRBJ1-2 TRBV27 TRBD1 NA CASSLYGTGGADYGYTF TGTGCCAGCAGTTTATATGGGACAGGGGGCGCGGACTATGGCTACACCTTC
TRBJ2-1 TRBV12-5 TRBD2 NA CASGWGLAGDNEQFF TGTGCTAGTGGTTGGGGACTAGCGGGAGACAATGAGCAGTTCTTC
TRBJ2-2 TRBV19 TRBD1 NA CASSWGQTNTGELFF TGTGCCAGTAGTTGGGGACAGACGAACACCGGGGAGCTGTTTTTT
TRBJ1-5 TRBV7-9 TRBD1 NA CASSPQDRAQPQHF TGTGCCAGCAGCCCCCAGGACAGGGCTCAGCCCCAGCATTTT
TRBJ2-7 TRBV7-6 TRBD2 few CASSLGGLAGRSYEQYF TGTGCCAGCAGCTTAGGGGGGCTAGCGGGACGCTCCTACGAGCAGTACTTC
TRBJ2-7 TRBV6-5 TRBD2 NA CASSYSGWGGDDEQYF TGTGCCAGCAGTTACTCGGGGTGGGGGGGGGACGACGAGCAGTACTTC
TRBJ2-6 TRBV7-8 NA NA CASSLRNGDSGANVLTF TGTGCCAGCAGCTTGAGGAACGGAGACTCTGGGGCCAACGTCCTGACTTTC
TRBJ1-2 TRBV21-1 NA few CASSTRTGIAVGYTF TGTGCCAGCAGTACGCGGACAGGGATCGCGGTGGGCTACACCTTC
TRBJ2-3 TRBV7-8 NA NA CASSGRNPTDTQYF TGTGCCAGCAGCGGGAGGAACCCCACAGATACGCAGTATTTT
TRBJ2-1 TRBV14 TRBD1 NA CASSQDTGGPYNEQFF TGTGCCAGCAGCCAAGACACAGGGGGCCCCTACAATGAGCAGTTCTTC
TRBJ2-7 TRBV28 TRBD2 few CASSPSSGGPYEQYF TGTGCCAGCAGTCCCTCGAGCGGGGGTCCCTACGAGCAGTACTTC
TRBJ2-2 TRBV5-5 TRBD2 NA CASSLGLAGVGVGELFF TGTGCCAGCAGCTTGGGACTAGCGGGAGTCGGTGTCGGGGAGCTGTTTTTT
TRBJ2-5 TRBV5-4 TRBD1 NA CASSLYRGRRETQYF TGTGCCAGCAGCTTATACAGGGGGCGGCGGGAGACCCAGTACTTC
TRBJ2-7 TRBV11-3 NA NA CASSLRSSYEQYF TGTGCCAGCAGCTTACGGAGTTCCTACGAGCAGTACTTC
TRBJ1-1 TRBV4-2 NA NA CASSQGEGSDTEAFF TGTGCCAGCAGCCAAGGTGAGGGCAGCGACACTGAAGCTTTCTTT
TRBJ1-1 TRBV19 NA few CASSMFGEATEAFF TGTGCCAGTAGTATGTTCGGGGAGGCCACTGAAGCTTTCTTT
TRBJ1-1 TRBV4-1 NA NA CASSQRTGTINTEAFF TGCGCCAGCAGCCAACGCACAGGAACCATCAACACTGAAGCTTTCTTT
TRBJ2-5 TRBV7-9 NA NA CASSLVQGQETQYF TGTGCCAGCAGCTTAGTTCAGGGGCAAGAGACCCAGTACTTC
TRBJ1-2 TRBV5-5 NA NA CASSLQQGQPNYGYTF TGTGCCAGCAGCTTGCAGCAGGGCCAACCTAACTATGGCTACACCTTC
TRBJ2-7 TRBV4-1 TRBD1 few CASSQGQGGTYEQYF TGCGCCAGCAGCCAAGGACAGGGTGGGACCTACGAGCAGTACTTC
TRBJ2-5 TRBV28 TRBD2 NA CASTPGTSGRPIQETQYF TGTGCCAGCACCCCAGGGACTAGCGGGAGGCCGATTCAAGAGACCCAGTACTTC
TRBJ1-2 TRBV4-3 NA NA CASSHFKGSEDYGYTF TGCGCCAGCAGCCATTTTAAGGGTAGCGAGGACTATGGCTACACCTTC
TRBJ2-2 TRBV5-6 NA NA CASSPSSRGRTGELFF TGTGCCAGCAGCCCATCCTCCAGGGGCCGCACCGGGGAGCTGTTTTTT
TRBJ2-1 TRBV5-4 TRBD1 NA CASSPGTGFYNEQFF TGTGCCAGCAGCCCCGGGACAGGGTTCTACAATGAGCAGTTCTTC
TRBJ1-2 TRBV7-2 TRBD1 few CASSLARSGTAISYGYTF TGTGCCAGCAGCTTAGCGCGGTCCGGGACAGCCATTAGCTATGGCTACACCTTC
TRBJ2-7 TRBV5-5 NA few CASSGAGAFYYEQYF TGTGCCAGCAGTGGTGCGGGGGCCTTCTACTACGAGCAGTACTTC
TRBJ1-1 TRBV11-2 TRBD1 NA CASSFLQGDTEAFF TGTGCCAGCAGTTTCTTACAGGGGGACACTGAAGCTTTCTTT
TRBJ2-7 TRBV19 TRBD1 NA CASSMRGTAPSYEQYF TGTGCCAGTAGTATGAGGGGGACAGCTCCCTCCTACGAGCAGTACTTC
TRBJ1-1 TRBV5-1 NA NA CASSLGAFPTEAFF TGCGCCAGCAGCTTGGGGGCGTTTCCCACTGAAGCTTTCTTT
TRBJ1-4 TRBV4-2 NA NA CASSSKWVGQANEKLFF TGTGCCAGCAGCTCTAAGTGGGTGGGACAAGCTAATGAAAAACTGTTTTTT
TRBJ1-1 TRBV6-6 NA few CASSYGEGTEAFF TGTGCCAGCAGTTACGGGGAGGGAACTGAAGCTTTCTTT
TRBJ2-2 TRBV5-1 TRBD2 NA CASSLALLAGESHTGELFF TGCGCCAGCAGCTTGGCCCTACTAGCGGGAGAGAGCCACACCGGGGAGCTGTTTTTT
TRBJ1-2 TRBV15 TRBD1 NA CATSRGTGNGYTF TGTGCCACCAGCAGGGGGACAGGGAATGGCTACACCTTC
TRBJ1-1 TRBV9 NA NA CASSATPLARENTEAFF TGTGCCAGCAGCGCAACCCCTTTGGCCAGGGAGAACACTGAAGCTTTCTTT
TRBJ2-7 TRBV7-7 NA NA CAPVGLAYEQYF TGTGCCCCGGTCGGGCTAGCTTACGAGCAGTACTTC
TRBJ1-5 TRBV9 TRBD1 NA CASSPGQGGNQPQHF TGTGCCAGCAGCCCCGGACAGGGGGGCAATCAGCCCCAGCATTTT
TRBJ2-1 TRBV19 TRBD1 NA CASSPRTGLYNEQFF TGTGCCAGTAGTCCTCGGACAGGCCTTTACAATGAGCAGTTCTTC
TRBJ2-7 TRBV2 TRBD1 few CASSGTDYEQYF TGTGCCAGCAGCGGGACAGATTACGAGCAGTACTTC
TRBJ1-2 TRBV6-5 TRBD1 NA CASSPTGENYGYTF TGTGCCAGCAGCCCTACAGGGGAAAACTATGGCTACACCTTC
TRBJ2-3 TRBV28 TRBD2 NA CASSSPLAGGTDTQYF TGTGCCAGCAGTTCCCCCCTAGCGGGGGGTACAGATACGCAGTATTTT
TRBJ2-7 TRBV27 TRBD2 NA CASSSVRLAGSSYEQYF TGTGCCAGCAGTTCTGTAAGACTAGCGGGGAGCTCCTACGAGCAGTACTTC
TRBJ2-1 TRBV28 NA NA CASSLMDLSGDNEQFF TGTGCCAGCAGTCTAATGGACCTTAGCGGTGACAATGAGCAGTTCTTC
TRBJ2-7 TRBV6-4 NA few CASMRDSLAYEQYF TGTGCCAGCATGCGGGACAGTTTAGCTTACGAGCAGTACTTC
TRBJ2-7 TRBV27 NA NA CASSLSRGESYEQYF TGTGCCAGCAGTTTATCCAGGGGAGAATCCTACGAGCAGTACTTC
TRBJ2-2 TRBV5-1 NA few CASSYSPLNTGELFF TGCGCCAGCAGCTACAGCCCCTTGAACACCGGGGAGCTGTTTTTT
TRBJ2-1 TRBV6-5 TRBD2 NA CASSLTSGGNEQFF TGTGCCAGCAGTCTGACTAGCGGGGGCAATGAGCAGTTCTTC
TRBJ2-7 TRBV6-1 NA NA CASKAVEQYF TGTGCCAGCAAGGCGGTCGAGCAGTACTTC
TRBJ2-1 TRBV19 NA NA CASSMQGVRDNEQFF TGTGCCAGTAGTATGCAGGGTGTTAGGGACAATGAGCAGTTCTTC
TRBJ2-7 TRBV29-1 TRBD1 NA CSVEGTGAYEQYF TGCAGCGTTGAGGGGACAGGGGCATACGAGCAGTACTTC
TRBJ1-1 TRBV11-2 NA NA CASRGARTEAFF TGTGCCAGCCGCGGGGCGCGGACTGAAGCTTTCTTT